Listed below are T cell receptor beta chains from one sample, sequenced in a study of blood T cell repertoires in COVID-19. Measured with immunoSEQ multiplex PCR; TCRdb has only the in-frame clones, and not every one. Here the sample spans a few hundred thousand clones, over 75% being singletons. The sample taken for sequencing was peripheral blood. These receptors all stem from a human donor in a cohort sampled during active COVID-19. CDR3s include the opening cysteine and the closing phenylalanine or tryptophan. D genes are given only for firm matches. A clone size is listed for some rows: how often the clone was seen (once, few, many), or a class if it is expanded.

d_gene: -
abundance: -
len: 15
v_gene: TRBV7-6
j_gene: TRBJ2-3
CDR3aa: CASSLVPPPTDTQYF
CDR3nt: TGTGCCAGCAGCTTAGTCCCTCCCCCCACAGATACGCAGTATTTT

d_gene: TRBD1
abundance: -
len: 14
v_gene: TRBV3-1/TRBV3-2
j_gene: TRBJ1-2
CDR3aa: CASSKRDRVYGYTF
CDR3nt: TGTGCCAGCAGCAAAAGGGACAGGGTCTATGGCTACACCTTC

d_gene: TRBD1
abundance: -
len: 15
v_gene: TRBV3-1/TRBV3-2
j_gene: TRBJ1-6
CDR3aa: CASSPTGGYNSPLHF
CDR3nt: TGTGCCAGCAGCCCGACAGGGGGCTATAATTCACCCCTCCACTTT

d_gene: -
abundance: -
len: 14
v_gene: TRBV5-1
j_gene: TRBJ2-1
CDR3aa: CASSQDSLYNEQFF
CDR3nt: TGCGCCAGCAGTCAGGACAGCCTCTACAATGAGCAGTTCTTC

d_gene: -
abundance: -
len: 15
v_gene: TRBV24-1
j_gene: TRBJ2-1
CDR3aa: CATSDSGTVDNEQFF
CDR3nt: TGTGCCACCAGTGATTCCGGGACTGTAGACAATGAGCAGTTCTTC

d_gene: TRBD1
abundance: -
len: 13
v_gene: TRBV6-5
j_gene: TRBJ1-2
CDR3aa: CASTSGTGKEYTF
CDR3nt: TGTGCCAGCACGTCCGGGACAGGGAAAGAGTACACCTTC

d_gene: -
abundance: few
len: 14
v_gene: TRBV7-9
j_gene: TRBJ2-1
CDR3aa: CASSASRGHNEQFF
CDR3nt: TGTGCCAGCAGCGCCAGCAGGGGCCACAATGAGCAGTTCTTC

d_gene: TRBD1
abundance: few
len: 15
v_gene: TRBV19
j_gene: TRBJ1-5
CDR3aa: CASSSDRGYVQPQHF
CDR3nt: TGTGCCAGTAGCTCAGACAGGGGTTATGTTCAGCCCCAGCATTTT

d_gene: TRBD1
abundance: -
len: 15
v_gene: TRBV19
j_gene: TRBJ2-2
CDR3aa: CASSIDRGLSGELFF
CDR3nt: TGTGCCAGTAGCATTGACAGGGGGCTTAGCGGGGAGCTGTTTTTT

d_gene: TRBD2
abundance: -
len: 15
v_gene: TRBV24-1
j_gene: TRBJ2-1
CDR3aa: CATSDFSGGANEQFF
CDR3nt: TGTGCCACCAGTGATTTTAGCGGGGGGGCAAATGAGCAGTTCTTC

d_gene: TRBD1
abundance: -
len: 17
v_gene: TRBV4-1
j_gene: TRBJ2-7
CDR3aa: CASSQDFGGTGRLEQYF
CDR3nt: TGCGCCAGCAGCCAAGATTTTGGAGGGACAGGGAGACTCGAGCAGTACTTC

d_gene: TRBD1
abundance: -
len: 17
v_gene: TRBV11-3
j_gene: TRBJ1-6
CDR3aa: CASSLAGQGVHDSPLHF
CDR3nt: TGTGCCAGCAGCTTAGCAGGACAGGGTGTCCACGATTCACCCCTCCACTTT

d_gene: -
abundance: -
len: 14
v_gene: TRBV14
j_gene: TRBJ2-3
CDR3aa: CASSLPFQADTQYF
CDR3nt: TGTGCCAGCAGCCTCCCATTTCAGGCTGATACGCAGTATTTT

d_gene: TRBD1
abundance: -
len: 14
v_gene: TRBV7-9
j_gene: TRBJ1-2
CDR3aa: CASSAAGTDRSYTF
CDR3nt: TGTGCCAGCAGCGCCGCCGGGACAGACAGAAGCTACACCTTC

d_gene: -
abundance: -
len: 13
v_gene: TRBV6-6
j_gene: TRBJ1-2
CDR3aa: CASSYEKYYGYTF
CDR3nt: TGTGCCAGCTCCTATGAGAAGTACTATGGCTACACCTTC

d_gene: TRBD1
abundance: -
len: 12
v_gene: TRBV6-5
j_gene: TRBJ1-2
CDR3aa: CASSQGAYGYTF
CDR3nt: TGTGCCAGCAGCCAGGGGGCATATGGCTACACCTTC

d_gene: -
abundance: -
len: 14
v_gene: TRBV2
j_gene: TRBJ1-4
CDR3aa: CASSARVSLRELFF
CDR3nt: TGTGCCAGCAGTGCCAGGGTCAGCCTACGGGAACTGTTTTTT

d_gene: -
abundance: many
len: 12
v_gene: TRBV11-2
j_gene: TRBJ2-3
CDR3aa: CASSPAGDTQYF
CDR3nt: TGTGCCAGCAGCCCTGCGGGTGATACGCAGTATTTT

d_gene: TRBD1
abundance: once
len: 14
v_gene: TRBV9
j_gene: TRBJ1-6
CDR3aa: CASSGTGDNSPLHF
CDR3nt: TGTGCCAGCAGCGGGACAGGCGATAATTCACCCCTCCACTTT

d_gene: -
abundance: -
len: 17
v_gene: TRBV5-6
j_gene: TRBJ2-1
CDR3aa: CASSLNGGQGAYNEQFF
CDR3nt: TGTGCCAGCAGCTTGAACGGGGGGCAAGGAGCTTACAATGAGCAGTTCTTC

d_gene: -
abundance: -
len: 12
v_gene: TRBV29-1
j_gene: TRBJ2-1
CDR3aa: CSVQGNYNEQFF
CDR3nt: TGCAGCGTTCAGGGCAACTACAATGAGCAGTTCTTC

d_gene: -
abundance: -
len: 13
v_gene: TRBV6-5
j_gene: TRBJ1-1
CDR3aa: CASSLRQNTEAFF
CDR3nt: TGTGCCAGCAGTCTACGACAGAACACTGAAGCTTTCTTT

d_gene: TRBD2
abundance: -
len: 17
v_gene: TRBV4-1
j_gene: TRBJ2-1
CDR3aa: CASSQLGTSGGAGEQFF
CDR3nt: TGCGCCAGCAGCCAACTTGGGACTAGCGGGGGGGCCGGTGAGCAGTTCTTC

d_gene: TRBD2
abundance: -
len: 16
v_gene: TRBV27
j_gene: TRBJ2-7
CDR3aa: CASSSSGGFYPGEQYF
CDR3nt: TGTGCCAGCAGTTCCTCCGGGGGGTTCTACCCCGGCGAGCAGTACTTC

d_gene: -
abundance: -
len: 13
v_gene: TRBV9
j_gene: TRBJ1-6
CDR3aa: CASSVEKGSPLHF
CDR3nt: TGTGCCAGCAGCGTAGAGAAGGGGTCACCCCTCCACTTT

d_gene: -
abundance: -
len: 14
v_gene: TRBV6-5
j_gene: TRBJ1-5
CDR3aa: CASSYSGGNQPQHF
CDR3nt: TGTGCCAGCAGTTACTCAGGCGGAAATCAGCCCCAGCATTTT

d_gene: -
abundance: -
len: 13
v_gene: TRBV5-1
j_gene: TRBJ1-1
CDR3aa: CASSLGPGSEAFF
CDR3nt: TGCGCCAGCAGCTTGGGTCCAGGGTCGGAAGCTTTCTTT

d_gene: -
abundance: -
len: 16
v_gene: TRBV5-1
j_gene: TRBJ2-6
CDR3aa: CASSVQGGSGANVLTF
CDR3nt: TGCGCCAGCAGCGTTCAGGGTGGCTCTGGGGCCAACGTCCTGACTTTC

d_gene: TRBD1
abundance: -
len: 15
v_gene: TRBV14
j_gene: TRBJ2-5
CDR3aa: CASTRGQGIQETQYF
CDR3nt: TGTGCCAGCACAAGGGGACAGGGCATCCAAGAGACCCAGTACTTC

d_gene: TRBD1
abundance: -
len: 14
v_gene: TRBV5-1
j_gene: TRBJ2-1
CDR3aa: CASNNRTGDYEQFF
CDR3nt: TGCGCCAGCAACAACCGCACAGGGGATTATGAGCAGTTCTTC

d_gene: TRBD1
abundance: -
len: 13
v_gene: TRBV7-3
j_gene: TRBJ2-5
CDR3aa: CASAQGTGETQYF
CDR3nt: TGTGCCAGCGCACAGGGGACGGGGGAGACCCAGTACTTC

d_gene: -
abundance: once
len: 14
v_gene: TRBV5-1
j_gene: TRBJ1-2
CDR3aa: CASKGTQLNYGYTF
CDR3nt: TGCGCCAGCAAGGGGACACAACTTAACTATGGCTACACCTTC

d_gene: -
abundance: once
len: 16
v_gene: TRBV4-2
j_gene: TRBJ2-1
CDR3aa: CASSQGVLGGGNEQFF
CDR3nt: TGTGCCAGCAGCCAAGGGGTCTTAGGGGGTGGGAATGAGCAGTTCTTC

d_gene: TRBD1
abundance: -
len: 14
v_gene: TRBV18
j_gene: TRBJ2-1
CDR3aa: CASSQGTDRNEQFF
CDR3nt: TGTGCCAGCTCACAGGGGACAGACAGGAATGAGCAGTTCTTC

d_gene: TRBD1
abundance: -
len: 13
v_gene: TRBV5-1
j_gene: TRBJ2-7
CDR3aa: CASSGTGVHEQYF
CDR3nt: TGCGCCAGCAGCGGGACAGGGGTCCACGAGCAGTACTTC

d_gene: TRBD1
abundance: -
len: 16
v_gene: TRBV12-5
j_gene: TRBJ1-1
CDR3aa: CASGLVLDRGGTEAFF
CDR3nt: TGTGCTAGTGGTTTGGTACTGGACAGGGGGGGGACTGAAGCTTTCTTT

d_gene: TRBD1
abundance: -
len: 16
v_gene: TRBV18
j_gene: TRBJ1-2
CDR3aa: CASSPLIGTGRMRYTF
CDR3nt: TGTGCCAGCTCACCCCTTATCGGGACAGGTCGTATGCGCTACACCTTC

d_gene: -
abundance: -
len: 16
v_gene: TRBV7-9
j_gene: TRBJ2-1
CDR3aa: CASRHRQYGAYNEQFF
CDR3nt: TGTGCCAGCAGACATCGACAGTATGGTGCCTACAATGAGCAGTTCTTC

d_gene: -
abundance: -
len: 15
v_gene: TRBV7-3
j_gene: TRBJ2-1
CDR3aa: CASSPGLSSYNEQFF
CDR3nt: TGTGCCAGCAGCCCAGGCCTTAGCTCCTACAATGAGCAGTTCTTC

d_gene: TRBD1
abundance: -
len: 15
v_gene: TRBV6-5
j_gene: TRBJ1-2
CDR3aa: CASTHLGQGGLGYTF
CDR3nt: TGTGCCAGCACCCACCTAGGACAGGGTGGCTTGGGCTACACCTTC

d_gene: TRBD1
abundance: few
len: 16
v_gene: TRBV24-1
j_gene: TRBJ2-5
CDR3aa: CATSDYPEDRQETQYF
CDR3nt: TGTGCCACCAGTGATTACCCCGAGGACAGGCAAGAGACCCAGTACTTC

d_gene: -
abundance: -
len: 14
v_gene: TRBV10-3
j_gene: TRBJ1-2
CDR3aa: CAISSSGTTHGYTF
CDR3nt: TGTGCCATCAGTTCTTCCGGGACAACCCATGGCTACACCTTC

d_gene: TRBD1
abundance: -
len: 14
v_gene: TRBV3-1/TRBV3-2
j_gene: TRBJ2-5
CDR3aa: CASHYRGHQETQYF
CDR3nt: TGTGCCAGCCACTACAGGGGGCATCAAGAGACCCAGTACTTC

d_gene: -
abundance: -
len: 15
v_gene: TRBV30
j_gene: TRBJ1-2
CDR3aa: CAWSRDSGGFRGYTF
CDR3nt: TGTGCCTGGAGTCGAGACAGCGGGGGCTTTCGTGGCTACACCTTC